Presented here are 3 T cell receptor beta chains from one specimen sequenced in a study of T cells in localized non-small cell lung cancer. Sequencing was performed with immunoSEQ multiplex PCR; in TCRdb, only in-frame clones are kept and a portion is missing. This table has approximately 28,000 clones, approximately 83% appearing once. Sequences were derived from peripheral blood mononuclear cells, sampled before any cancer treatment. The receptors come from a man between 40 and 70 years old with stage III lung adenocarcinoma.

With respect to this clone: The same CDR3 also results from other DNA sequences found in this sample. The chain is built from TRBV5-4 and TRBJ2-5, with D hard to call. The CDR3 runs 13 residues. Germline V gives CDR1 SGHNT, CDR2 YYREEE (reference sequence). The germline V and J ends were trimmed by 1 base and 2 bases, with 6 bases remaining between them. The DNA for the CDR3 is TGTGCCAGCAGCTTGTTCGGTCAAGAGACCCAGTACTTC. It yields the protein CASSLFGQETQYF.

The V gene is TRBV27, the J gene TRBJ1-5; 7 nucleotides line up with TRBD1. The CDR3 is 20 amino acids. The V segment lost 5 bases and the J segment 4 bases; nucleotides outside the gene matches: 23. Germline CDR1 is MNHEY and CDR2 is SMNVEV (reference sequence). The DNA for the CDR3 is TGTGCCAGCAGTGTAAAACAGGGGCCCCCAGGGAGGCTCCTTAATCAGCCCCAGCATTTT. Protein sequence: CASSVKQGPPGRLLNQPQHF.

This clone was seen only once. This chain uses TRBV6-6 with TRBJ2-7, with 13 bases that match TRBD2. The CDR3 is made up of 15 amino acids. The V segment lost 6 bases and the J segment 5 bases; nucleotides outside the gene matches: 7. Germline V gene sequence: CDR1 MNHNY, CDR2 SVGAGI (reference sequence). CDR3 in amino acids: CASSPGLAGVHEQYF. CDR3 DNA sequence: TGTGCCAGCAGCCCCGGACTAGCGGGAGTCCACGAGCAGTACTTC.